Each of the 23 T cell receptor beta chains below was sequenced from the same sample in a study of technical replicates of blood from several donors. Data came from immunoSEQ multiplex PCR; TCRdb stores just in-frame clones and leaves some out. This table holds under 95,000 clones, roughly 94% found once. Sequenced input: T cells isolated from PBMCs. These receptors were collected from a human donor in good health.

The chain couples TRBV6-1 to TRBJ2-2; D perhaps matches TRBD2 (6 bases). Trimming left V 9 bases short and J 6 bases short, with 20 bases between. The CDR3 has 15 amino acids. From germline, CDR1 is MNHNS and CDR2 SASEGT. The CDR3 here is CASVEADPGAGELFF. CDR3 coding DNA: TGTGCCAGTGTGGAGGCCGACCCGGGGGCCGGGGAGCTGTTTTTT.

This clone appeared a few times. This chain connects TRBV27 to TRBJ2-5, with 10 bases matching TRBD2. This CDR3 has 18 amino acids. The ends lost 4 bases at V and 4 bases at J; junction bases unmatched: 15. Germline values: CDR1 MNHEY, CDR2 SMNVEV (reference sequence). The CDR3 DNA is TGTGCCAGCAGTTCCACGTGGAGCGGGGGGGATTGGGGAGAGACCCAGTACTTC. Its protein product is CASSSTWSGGDWGETQYF.

This clone was detected once. The chain links TRBV7-9 to TRBJ2-3; D gene uncertain. Trimming took off 5 bases at V and 5 bases at J, with 5 bases between the two ends. The CDR3 totals 11 residues. The V gene's germline CDR1 is SEHNR and CDR2 FQNEAQ (reference sequence). The CDR3 DNA reads TGTGCCAGCAGCCCCCTAGATACGCAGTATTTT. As protein: CASSPLDTQYF.

V gene TRBV19 combines with J gene TRBJ2-3, with 9 bases that match TRBD2. The CDR3 consists of 17 residues. Losses at the gene ends were 3 bases for V and 2 bases for J; bases not matched to a gene: 9. The V gene's germline CDR1 is LNHDA and CDR2 SQIVND (reference sequence). CDR3 protein: CASSIGSTSGATDTQYF. The DNA of the CDR3 is TGTGCCAGTAGTATCGGATCGACTAGCGGAGCCACAGATACGCAGTATTTT. Filled out from reference TRBV19 and TRBJ2-3, the complete variable domain reads DGGITQSPKYLFRKEGQNVTLSCEQNLNHDAMYWYRQDPGQGLRLIYYSQIVNDFQKGDIAEGYSVSREKKESFPLTVTSAQKNPTAFYLCASSIGSTSGATDTQYFGPGTRLTVL.

V gene TRBV7-2 combines with J gene TRBJ1-1; 7 bases are a match to TRBD1. The J segment lost 0 bases and the V segment lost 3 bases, leaving 4 bases of the junction unmatched. Germline lookup yields CDR1 SGHTA and CDR2 FQGNSA. The CDR3 consists of 15 residues. The CDR3 spells CASSLEGTVNTEAFF. CDR3 nucleotides: TGTGCCAGCAGCTTGGAAGGGACAGTGAACACTGAAGCTTTCTTT. The entire variable domain, with the rest obtained from reference TRBV7-2 and TRBJ1-1, is as follows: GAGVSQSPSNKVTEKGKDVELRCDPISGHTALYWYRQSLGQGLEFLIYFQGNSAPDKSGLPSDRFSAERTGGSVSTLTIQRTQQEDSAVYLCASSLEGTVNTEAFFGQGTRLTVV.

The chain joins TRBV29-1 to TRBJ1-4; D is unresolved. The length of the CDR3 is 12 residues. V lost 5 bases and J lost 8, with 12 bases in between. Per germline, CDR1 SQVTM and CDR2 ANQGSEA. CDR3 residues: CSVSQDVEKLFF. The CDR3 nucleotides are TGCAGCGTTTCCCAGGATGTGGAAAAACTGTTTTTT.

The chain combines TRBV7-9 with TRBJ1-6; 7 nucleotides line up with TRBD1. V shed 4 bases and J 7 bases; nucleotides not matched to a gene: 4. The CDR3 has 14 amino acids. The germline V gene has CDR1 SEHNR and CDR2 FQNEAQ (reference sequence). The CDR3 DNA sequence: TGTGCCAGCAGCTCTGGACAGGTGAATTCACCCCTCCACTTT. This gives the protein CASSSGQVNSPLHF.

The J gene is TRBJ2-7, the V gene TRBV27; no clear D. The CDR3 is made up of 13 amino acids. Germline V gene sequence: CDR1 MNHEY, CDR2 SMNVEV (reference sequence). The V gene lost 3 bases and the J gene lost 2 bases, with 8 bases spanning the gap. Written as DNA, the CDR3 is TGTGCCAGCAGTTTGAAGCTTACCTACGAGCAGTACTTC. Its translation is CASSLKLTYEQYF.

This sequence joins TRBV29-1 and TRBJ2-2; tentative D call: TRBD2 (6 bases). CDR1 and CDR2 (germline): SQVTM, ANQGSEA. The CDR3 is made up of 12 amino acids. Trimming left V 8 bases short and J 5 bases short, with 12 bases between. The chain's CDR3 is CSIRSGTGELFF. The CDR3 DNA is TGCAGCATCAGAAGCGGGACCGGGGAGCTGTTTTTT.

This chain uses TRBV29-1 with TRBJ2-7, with unresolved D. The CDR3 runs 13 residues. Germline assignment: CDR1 SQVTM and CDR2 ANQGSEA. Trimming stripped 0 bases from V and 1 base from J, with 7 bases between. CDR3 amino acids: CSVEDQSSYEQYF. The CDR3 region has the DNA TGCAGCGTTGAAGATCAGTCGTCCTACGAGCAGTACTTC.

Turning to this clone: Other nucleotide sequences in the sample specify the same CDR3. V is TRBV27 and J is TRBJ2-1; 9 bases are a match to TRBD1. With 6 bases clipped from V and 6 bases from J, the junction kept 3 bases outside the gene matches. CDR1 MNHEY and CDR2 SMNVEV come from the germline V gene (reference sequence). This CDR3 region has 13 residues. The CDR3 sequence: CASSRDRANEQFF. CDR3 DNA sequence: TGTGCCAGCAGCCGGGACAGGGCCAATGAGCAGTTCTTC.

This rearrangement joins TRBV29-1 to TRBJ2-2; 9 nucleotides align to TRBD2. The CDR3 consists of 16 residues. The J segment lost 1 base and the V segment lost 6 bases, leaving 9 bases of the junction unmatched. Germline CDR1 is SQVTM and CDR2 is ANQGSEA. The CDR3 here is CSVLWRGGRNTGELFF. In DNA, the CDR3 is TGCAGCGTCCTATGGCGGGGGGGGCGGAACACCGGGGAGCTGTTTTTT.

This chain uses TRBV5-1 with TRBJ2-1; 7 positions agree with TRBD2. After removal of 3 bases from V and 6 bases from J, the junction contained 9 bases not matched to a gene. This CDR3 is 15 amino acids long. The germline CDR1 and CDR2 sequences are SGHRS and YFSETQ. CDR3 sequence: CASSSGGRGFNEQFF. CDR3 bases: TGCGCCAGCAGCTCGGGCGGGAGAGGTTTCAATGAGCAGTTCTTC.

The genes are TRBV29-1 and TRBJ2-3; 7 positions match TRBD2. CDR3 length equals 14 residues. The V segment lost 4 bases and the J segment 3 bases; nucleotides outside the gene matches: 7. The germline V gene encodes CDR1 SQVTM and CDR2 ANQGSEA. CDR3 loop: CSVGSAGETDTQYF. DNA for the CDR3: TGCAGCGTTGGGTCGGCGGGAGAAACAGATACGCAGTATTTT.

V gene TRBV7-2 combines with J gene TRBJ2-7; D not certain. The length of the CDR3 is 13 residues. Germline assignment: CDR1 SGHTA and CDR2 FQGNSA. Trimming removed 5 bases at V and 0 bases at J, with 8 bases between. The CDR3 spells CASSARVSYEQYF. The CDR3 DNA sequence: TGTGCCAGCAGCGCCCGGGTCTCCTACGAGCAGTACTTC. Full variable domain (outside the CDR3, taken from reference TRBV7-2 and TRBJ2-7): GAGVSQSPSNKVTEKGKDVELRCDPISGHTALYWYRQSLGQGLEFLIYFQGNSAPDKSGLPSDRFSAERTGGSVSTLTIQRTQQEDSAVYLCASSARVSYEQYFGPGTRLTVT.

The J gene is TRBJ2-7, the V gene TRBV2, with 8 bases fitting TRBD2. This CDR3 has 16 residues. Looked up from germline, CDR1 is SNHLY and CDR2 is FYNNEI. Losses at the gene ends were 2 bases for V and 0 bases for J; bases not matched to a gene: 6. The CDR3 DNA sequence: TGTGCCAGCAGTGAACTAGCGGGCCTACTCTCCTACGAGCAGTACTTC. Protein: CASSELAGLLSYEQYF.

The chain carries TRBV6-1 and TRBJ1-1; D is uncertain. The CDR3 is made up of 13 amino acids. V was clipped by 7 bases and J by 0 bases, with 9 bases between them. Looked up from germline, CDR1 is MNHNS and CDR2 is SASEGT. DNA of the CDR3: TGTGCCAGCATACAAACCCTGAACACTGAAGCTTTCTTT. Translating gives CASIQTLNTEAFF.

The chain uses TRBV4-1 and TRBJ2-2; 8 nucleotides match TRBD2. CDR3 length equals 19 residues. Losses at the gene ends were 0 bases for V and 0 bases for J; bases not matched to a gene: 9. The germline CDR1 and CDR2 sequences are MGHRA and YSYEKL. CDR3 sequence reads: CASSQDNRGGIANTGELFF. CDR3 bases: TGCGCCAGCAGCCAAGATAATCGGGGGGGTATCGCGAACACCGGGGAGCTGTTTTTT.

This clone was detected only once. The rearrangement links TRBV19 to TRBJ1-5, with D tentatively TRBD1 (6 bases). V dropped 9 bases and J dropped 3 bases, with 18 bases sitting between them. CDR3 length equals 15 residues. Germline V CDR1 and CDR2: LNHDA, SQIVND (reference sequence). The chain's CDR3 is CASRGLGANNQPQHF. CDR3 coding DNA: TGTGCCAGCCGAGGGCTGGGGGCGAACAATCAGCCCCAGCATTTT.

The chain's CDR3 is CASSTTSPDTQYF. Here the CDR3 DNA reads TGCGCCAGCAGCACCACTAGTCCAGATACGCAGTATTTT. The rearrangement joins TRBV5-1 to TRBJ2-3; weak D call: TRBD2 (5 bases). CDR1 and CDR2 from the germline V gene are SGHRS and YFSETQ. Between the trimmed V and J ends, which lost 4 bases and 4 bases, there was a span of 10 bases. The CDR3 runs to 13 residues.

A few counts support this clone. Other DNA sequences in the same sample also yield this CDR3. The chain joins TRBV7-9 to TRBJ1-2, with 7 nucleotides matching TRBD1. Germline-derived CDR1 and CDR2 are SEHNR and FQNEAQ (reference sequence). Germline trimming cut 1 base from V and 1 base from J; bases unmatched to any gene: 0. The CDR3 is 14 amino acids. The CDR3 sequence: CASSLGQGNYGYTF. The CDR3, as DNA: TGTGCCAGCAGCTTAGGACAGGGTAACTATGGCTACACCTTC.

CDR3 residues: CASSTGQLNEQFF. The CDR3 region has the DNA TGTGCCAGCTCAACGGGACAACTCAATGAGCAGTTCTTC. The rearrangement joins TRBV18 to TRBJ2-1; weak D call: TRBD1 (6 bases). With 5 bases removed from V and 6 bases from J, the gap between germline ends came to 11 bases. The germline V gene encodes CDR1 KGHSH and CDR2 LQKENI. CDR3 size: 13 residues.

The chain combines TRBV27 with TRBJ2-6; D perhaps matches TRBD1 (5 bases). Looked up from germline, CDR1 is MNHEY and CDR2 is SMNVEV (reference sequence). The CDR3 covers 13 residues. V dropped 2 bases and J dropped 9 bases, with 8 bases sitting between them. CDR3 nucleotides: TGTGCCAGCAGTTTAGGGGCCCACAACGTCCTGACTTTC. Its translation is CASSLGAHNVLTF.